These T cell receptor beta chains were read from a single sample in a study of CD8 T cells in Susac syndrome. Each CDR3 protein gets one entry after TCRdb re-called the immunoSEQ multiplex PCR reads with MiXCR. This sample has 140,000 to 150,000 distinct CDR3 sequences, with roughly 95% found just once. The sequencing sample was made of CD4+ T cells from PBMCs. Source of these receptors: a human donor with multiple sclerosis. Each CDR3 is given with its conserved first and last residue. The order of the fields is J gene, V gene, D gene, clone size, CDR3 protein, CDR3 DNA. A D gene is named only where the DNA matches it firmly. The size field is filled for only some rows; it gives once, few, many or a size class.

TRBJ2-5 | TRBV3-1 | TRBD1 | . | CASSTGTGGGKTQYF | TGTGCCAGCAGTACAGGGACAGGGGGAGGAAAGACCCAGTACTTC
TRBJ1-1 | TRBV12-3/TRBV12-4 | TRBD1 | . | CASSIGQGEAFF | TGTGCCAGCAGTATTGGACAGGGTGAAGCTTTCTTT
TRBJ2-3 | TRBV4-2 | TRBD1 | . | CASSQGTGLSTDTQYF | TGTGCCAGCAGCCAAGGGACAGGGTTAAGCACAGATACGCAGTATTTT
TRBJ1-5 | TRBV19 | . | . | CASSPGKEGQPQHF | TGTGCCAGTAGTCCTGGGAAGGAGGGTCAGCCCCAGCATTTT
TRBJ1-1 | TRBV30 | TRBD1 | . | CAWSRGQGVAMNTEAFF | TGTGCCTGGAGCCGGGGACAGGGGGTGGCCATGAACACTGAAGCTTTCTTT
TRBJ1-5 | TRBV5-1 | . | . | CASSSNANSNQPQHF | TGCGCCAGCAGCTCGAACGCGAATAGCAATCAGCCCCAGCATTTT
TRBJ2-5 | TRBV12-3/TRBV12-4 | . | . | CASSLGTGRGETQYF | TGTGCCAGCAGTTTAGGGACGGGGAGAGGAGAGACCCAGTACTTC
TRBJ2-2 | TRBV12-3/TRBV12-4 | TRBD2 | . | CASSRYSGGNTGELFF | TGTGCCAGCAGCCGTTATAGCGGGGGGAACACCGGGGAGCTGTTTTTT
TRBJ1-4 | TRBV28 | . | . | CASSTPGFSHNEKLFF | TGTGCCAGCAGTACACCGGGTTTCTCCCATAATGAAAAACTGTTTTTT
TRBJ2-7 | TRBV29-1 | . | . | CSVRAPTEQYF | TGCAGCGTTCGGGCCCCAACGGAGCAGTACTTC
TRBJ2-7 | TRBV7-9 | TRBD1 | once | CASSGSGQLHEQYF | TGTGCCAGCAGCGGCTCGGGACAGCTCCACGAGCAGTACTTC
TRBJ1-2 | TRBV5-4 | TRBD1 | . | CASSLDRVDYGYTF | TGTGCCAGCAGCTTAGACAGGGTGGACTATGGCTACACCTTC
TRBJ2-7 | TRBV12-3/TRBV12-4 | . | . | CASSSRLYEQYF | TGTGCCAGCAGTTCCCGTCTTTACGAGCAGTACTTC
TRBJ1-5 | TRBV3-1 | . | . | CASSQSGDGQPQHF | TGTGCCAGCAGCCAATCGGGGGATGGTCAGCCCCAGCATTTT
TRBJ2-1 | TRBV20-1 | . | . | CSASPRTDNEQFF | TGCAGTGCTAGCCCCCGGACAGACAATGAGCAGTTCTTC
TRBJ2-3 | TRBV12-3/TRBV12-4 | TRBD2 | . | CASSSSSGRGTDTQYF | TGTGCCAGCAGTTCGAGTAGCGGGAGAGGCACAGATACGCAGTATTTT
TRBJ2-5 | TRBV15 | . | . | CATSRATAGRPETQYF | TGTGCCACCAGCAGAGCAACGGCAGGGAGGCCAGAGACCCAGTACTTC
TRBJ2-3 | TRBV2 | . | . | CASSVIGSRTDTQYF | TGTGCCAGCAGTGTAATTGGGTCCCGCACAGATACGCAGTATTTT
TRBJ1-3 | TRBV29-1 | . | . | CSVADGNTIYF | TGCAGCGTTGCAGACGGAAACACCATATATTTT
TRBJ2-3 | TRBV6-6 | . | . | CASSYSTEGRYF | TGTGCCAGCAGTTACTCGACTGAGGGGCGGTATTTT
TRBJ2-7 | TRBV30 | TRBD1 | . | CAWEPTGGLYEQYF | TGTGCCTGGGAACCAACAGGGGGCCTTTACGAGCAGTACTTC
TRBJ2-1 | TRBV20-1 | . | once | CSASLGGSRLGNEQFF | TGCAGTGCTAGTCTGGGCGGGTCCCGTTTGGGGAATGAGCAGTTCTTC
TRBJ2-1 | TRBV3-1 | . | . | CASSQARGNEQFF | TGTGCCAGCAGCCAAGCTAGGGGCAATGAGCAGTTCTTC
TRBJ1-4 | TRBV28 | . | . | CASSDTTRGPQNEKLFF | TGTGCCAGCAGTGACACCACGCGTGGACCCCAGAATGAAAAACTGTTTTTT
TRBJ1-5 | TRBV20-1 | TRBD1 | . | CSASPMYTGDIQPQHF | TGCAGTGCTAGCCCTATGTATACAGGGGATATTCAGCCCCAGCATTTT
TRBJ2-1 | TRBV20-1 | . | . | CSARGGEGSYNEQFF | TGCAGTGCTCGAGGGGGGGAGGGTTCCTACAATGAGCAGTTCTTC
TRBJ2-3 | TRBV11-2 | TRBD2 | . | CASSRRTSGGFTDTQYF | TGTGCCAGCAGCCGAAGAACTAGCGGGGGTTTCACAGATACGCAGTATTTT
TRBJ2-5 | TRBV18 | . | . | CASSPIPWETQYF | TGTGCCAGCTCACCAATCCCTTGGGAGACCCAGTACTTC
TRBJ1-2 | TRBV3-1 | . | . | CAIAVDIIYGYTF | TGTGCCATCGCGGTGGACATCATCTATGGCTACACCTTC
TRBJ2-2 | TRBV5-1 | . | . | CASTLASNTGELFF | TGCGCCAGCACTCTGGCCAGTAACACCGGGGAGCTGTTTTTT
TRBJ2-7 | TRBV29-1 | . | . | CSAGGGQKTYEQYF | TGCAGCGCAGGGGGGGGGCAGAAAACCTACGAGCAGTACTTC
TRBJ2-2 | TRBV30 | . | . | CAWKEVYPNTGELFF | TGTGCCTGGAAGGAGGTATACCCGAACACCGGGGAGCTGTTTTTT
TRBJ2-3 | TRBV20-1 | TRBD2 | . | CSAPGLAGVSTDTQYF | TGCAGTGCCCCGGGACTAGCGGGAGTGTCTACAGATACGCAGTATTTT
TRBJ1-1 | TRBV5-1 | . | . | CASSINRANEAFF | TGCGCCAGCAGCATAAATAGGGCGAATGAAGCTTTCTTT
TRBJ1-1 | TRBV5-1 | TRBD1 | . | CASSSGQQNTEAFF | TGCGCCAGCAGCTCGGGACAGCAGAACACTGAAGCTTTCTTT
TRBJ2-2 | TRBV5-4 | . | . | CASSSLKNTGELFF | TGTGCCAGCAGCTCGCTCAAGAACACCGGGGAGCTGTTTTTT
TRBJ1-1 | TRBV29-1 | . | . | CSIKTVTEAFF | TGCAGCATTAAGACAGTCACTGAAGCTTTCTTT
TRBJ2-1 | TRBV9 | . | . | CASSVGGSYNEQFF | TGTGCCAGCAGCGTTGGGGGGTCCTACAATGAGCAGTTCTTC
TRBJ2-1 | TRBV5-1 | . | . | CASSLAANNEQFF | TGCGCCAGCAGCTTGGCAGCCAACAATGAGCAGTTCTTC
TRBJ2-3 | TRBV7-2 | . | once | CASTQIGTGQDTQYF | TGTGCCAGCACGCAAATCGGTACAGGGCAAGATACGCAGTATTTT
TRBJ2-5 | TRBV4-1 | . | . | CASSQDITRETQYF | TGCGCCAGCAGCCAAGACATAACAAGGGAGACCCAGTACTTC
TRBJ2-7 | TRBV7-9 | TRBD2 | . | CATTSGRIDEQYF | TGTGCCACAACTAGCGGGAGGATCGACGAGCAGTACTTC
TRBJ2-1 | TRBV29-1 | . | . | CSVVAGLSSYNEQFF | TGCAGCGTTGTAGCCGGACTGAGCTCCTACAATGAGCAGTTCTTC